This T cell receptor (beta chain) was identified in a study of beta chain features in type 1 diabetes. Of the isolated RNA, all was reverse transcribed, and so the sequenced material was expressed TCRB transcripts. The method was immunoSEQ multiplex PCR; TCRdb's version includes in-frame clones alone and lacks a portion of them. Found here are about 620,000 clones, 15% to 19% of them singletons; the top ten hold approximately 0.087%. The CDR3 is 14 residues long. Germline CDR1 and CDR2: SGDLS and YYNGEE. Trimming cost V 0 bases and J 7 bases, with 10 bases left between them. The origin of this receptor is a young man in good health. The specimen sequenced was naive CD4+ T cells from blood. This chain connects TRBV9 to TRBJ1-4; no clear D. The CDR3 DNA follows: TGTGCCAGCAGCGTAGGTGGAAGGTCTGAAAAACTGTTTTTT. Its protein is CASSVGGRSEKLFF. The whole variable domain, filled in from reference TRBV9 and TRBJ1-4, reads DSGVTQTPKHLITATGQRVTLRCSPRSGDLSVYWYQQSLDQGLQFLIQYYNGEERAKGNILERFSAQQFPDLHSELNLSSLELGDSALYFCASSVGGRSEKLFFGSGTQLSVL.